This T cell receptor (beta chain) was sequenced in a study of human T cells and chemical hapten exposure. Noted time point: patch test 1, 2 weeks after DPC sensitization. Regarding treatment: therapeutic diphenylcyclopropenone sensitization with weekly scalp DPC. The CDR3 is 12 amino acids. Trimming took 3 bases from V and 2 from J, leaving 6 bases between them. The germline gives CDR1 SGHRS, CDR2 YFSETQ. There are many counts of this clonotype. TCRdb re-derived calls from the RACE reads in MiXCR, one entry per CDR3 protein. This sample has more than 80,000 distinct CDR3 sequences, with roughly 7.1% found just once.

This sequence originates from a woman aged 25 to 39 with alopecia areata. Some clones in this sample may be carry-over from other donors' samples. The chain recombines TRBV5-1 with TRBJ2-7, with D hard to call. This specimen was whole blood, taken in connection with sensitization to the hapten diphenylcyclopropenone (DPC). The CDR3 DNA reads TGCGCCAGCAGCTCTACGGCCTACGAGCAGTACTTC. As protein: CASSSTAYEQYF. The variable domain in full, with the rest retrieved from reference TRBV5-1 and TRBJ2-7, is KAGVTQTPRYLIKTRGQQVTLSCSPISGHRSVSWYQQTPGQGLQFLFEYFSETQRNKGNFPGRFSGRQFSNSRSEMNVSTLELGDSALYLCASSSTAYEQYFGPGTRLTVT.